This T cell receptor beta chain was recovered during a study of blood T cell repertoires in COVID-19. Profiled with immunoSEQ multiplex PCR; TCRdb holds only in-frame clones, not every one. The sample includes around 100,000 clones, 87% seen only once; the top ten take under 8%. The germline V gene has CDR1 SGHVS and CDR2 FQNEAQ. With V trimmed by 5 bases and J by 5 bases, 8 bases remained unmatched. The CDR3 loop spans 15 amino acids. The gene calls are TRBV7-8 and TRBJ1-1, with TRBD1 matching 10 bases. Material: peripheral blood. The receptor comes from a human donor in a cohort sampled during active COVID-19. This CDR3 reads CASSGMGTGATEAFF. CDR3 nucleotide sequence: TGTGCCAGCAGCGGGATGGGGACAGGGGCGACTGAAGCTTTCTTT. Variable domain in full (rest from reference TRBV7-8 and TRBJ1-1): GAGVSQSPRYKVAKRGQDVALRCDPISGHVSLFWYQQALGQGPEFLTYFQNEAQLDKSGLPSDRFFAERPEGSVSTLKIQRTQQEDSAVYLCASSGMGTGATEAFFGQGTRLTVV.